This is a list of T cell receptor beta chains from one sample in a study of Ad26.COV2.S vaccination and SARS-CoV-2 variants. Sequenced by immunoSEQ multiplex PCR; TCRdb stores in-frame clones only, minus some. The sample records approximately 150,000 clones, about nine tenths being singletons. The specimen comprised peripheral blood, sampled after recovery from COVID-19. The source of these receptors is a human donor who had recovered from COVID-19. CDR3s include the opening cysteine and the closing phenylalanine or tryptophan. The D gene is left open where the match is weak. Clone size is given for some rows only: seen once, a few or many times, or a class if the clone is expanded.

>NA|TRBD2|TRBJ2-7|TRBV7-7
CASSLMKVPSGGAKEQYF
TGTGCTAGCAGCTTAATGAAAGTTCCTAGCGGGGGGGCGAAAGAGCAGTACTTC
>once|NA|TRBJ2-7|TRBV5-6
CASSLVGDEQYF
TGTGCCAGCAGCTTGGTCGGGGACGAGCAGTACTTC
>NA|NA|TRBJ1-6|TRBV11-2
CASSARGGAGNSPLHF
TGTGCCAGCAGCGCCCGAGGTGGGGCGGGCAATTCACCCCTCCACTTT
>NA|TRBD1|TRBJ1-2|TRBV6-5
CASSPGTDYGYTF
TGTGCCAGCAGTCCCGGGACAGACTATGGCTACACCTTC
>NA|NA|TRBJ1-2|TRBV2
CASSEQGLRRYTF
TGTGCCAGCAGTGAACAGGGACTCCGGAGGTACACCTTC
>once|NA|TRBJ1-2|TRBV6-5
CASRFTGTGMGYTF
TGTGCCAGCAGATTTACAGGGACGGGAATGGGCTACACCTTC
>NA|NA|TRBJ1-4|TRBV2
CASKGGGATNEKLFF
TGTGCCAGCAAGGGAGGAGGGGCAACTAATGAAAAACTGTTTTTT
>NA|NA|TRBJ1-1|TRBV5-1
CASSSGLLNTEAFF
TGCGCCAGCAGCTCGGGACTTTTGAACACTGAAGCTTTCTTT
>NA|TRBD2|TRBJ2-5|TRBV6-5
CASSFGGGEEETQYF
TGTGCCAGCAGTTTCGGCGGGGGGGAGGAAGAGACCCAGTACTTC
>NA|NA|TRBJ2-1|TRBV28
CASSLGGSSYNEQFF
TGTGCCAGCAGCCTGGGTGGGAGCTCCTACAATGAGCAGTTCTTC